These 11 T cell receptor beta chains share one sample of origin, sequenced in a study of identical twins. TCRdb reprocessed the 5' RACE reads via MiXCR and lists one record per CDR3 protein. The sample gives around 490,000 distinct CDR3 sequences, 20% to 25% of which show up once; around 0.47% is in the top ten. The data were also submitted as part of a second study, on yellow fever vaccine responses in identical twins.

The source material was CD4+ T cells sorted from blood. Every receptor here comes from a woman under 30 in good health.

This clonotype was seen a few times. The chain links TRBV5-1 to TRBJ2-4; a possible D gene is TRBD1 (6 bases). In germline, CDR1 is SGHRS, CDR2 YFSETQ. CDR3 length equals 20 residues. V lost 0 bases to trimming and J lost 1 base, with 23 bases between them. CDR3 sequence (DNA): TGCGCCAGCAGCTTGGCCCTCCCAACAGGGATGGGAGCGGCCAAAAACATTCAGTACTTC. Protein: CASSLALPTGMGAAKNIQYF. Combining the CDR3 with reference TRBV5-1 and TRBJ2-4 gives the whole variable domain KAGVTQTPRYLIKTRGQQVTLSCSPISGHRSVSWYQQTPGQGLQFLFEYFSETQRNKGNFPGRFSGRQFSNSRSEMNVSTLELGDSALYLCASSLALPTGMGAAKNIQYFGAGTRLSVL.

This sequence joins TRBV20-1 and TRBJ1-2, with D possibly being TRBD1 (5 bases). The germline gives CDR1 DFQATT, CDR2 SNEGSKA (reference sequence). The CDR3 totals 12 residues. Trimming took off 7 bases at V and 8 bases at J, with 17 bases between the two ends. The CDR3 sequence: CSGRQGASGYTF. CDR3 sequence (DNA): TGCAGTGGCCGGCAGGGCGCGTCAGGCTACACCTTC.

This clonotype turned up a few times. V is TRBV11-3 and J is TRBJ2-1, with 13 bases lining up with TRBD2. Per germline, CDR1 SGHNT and CDR2 YENEEA. With 5 bases clipped from V and 3 bases from J, the junction kept 7 bases outside the gene matches. The CDR3 extends over 17 amino acids. CDR3 bases: TGTGCCAGCAGCCCCGGACTAGCGGGAGAACGCTACAATGAGCAGTTCTTC. Protein sequence: CASSPGLAGERYNEQFF.

There are a few counts of this clonotype. The DNA for the CDR3 is TGTGCCATCAGTGAGTCGAGTACTAGAATAAAAGATACGCAGTATTTT. Amino acids: CAISESSTRIKDTQYF. The chain employs TRBV10-3 and TRBJ2-3, with D possibly TRBD2 on 5 matching bases. Trimming took 0 bases from V and 5 from J, leaving 15 bases between them. This CDR3 contains 16 residues. CDR1 is ENHRY and CDR2 is SYGVKD in the germline V gene.

The rearrangement links TRBV5-6 to TRBJ2-3; possibly TRBD2 for D (6 bases). CDR1 is SGHDT and CDR2 is YYEEEE in the germline V gene. This CDR3 region has 15 residues. Trimming took off 2 bases at V and 2 bases at J, with 12 bases between the two ends. The CDR3 DNA follows: TGTGCCAGCAGCTTTGGTCCGGGACTCACAGATACGCAGTATTTT. Residues: CASSFGPGLTDTQYF.

The chain combines TRBV20-1 with TRBJ2-7, with TRBD2 matching over 9 bases. From germline, CDR1 is DFQATT and CDR2 SNEGSKA (reference sequence). There are 16 residues in the CDR3. J lost 7 bases, V lost 6 bases, and 19 bases had no gene match. The CDR3 sequence: CSAPKRGASGPTEQYV. The CDR3 bases are TGCAGTGCCCCGAAGCGGGGGGCTAGCGGGCCTACGGAGCAGTACGTC.

The V gene is TRBV12-3 or TRBV12-4, the J gene TRBJ2-6; maybe TRBD1 (6 bases). Trimming stripped 2 bases from V and 0 bases from J, with 8 bases between. The CDR3 spans 16 residues. For the CDR3, the DNA is TGTGCCAGCAGTTTAAGAGGGGGCTCTGGGGCCAACGTCCTGACTTTC. Translating it yields CASSLRGGSGANVLTF.

This rearrangement joins TRBV4-1 to TRBJ1-6; possible D gene TRBD1, 5 bases. The CDR3 runs 15 residues. The ends were cut back, 1 base at V and 14 bases at J, with 18 bases in the middle. Germline V CDR1 and CDR2: MGHRA, YSYEKL. The CDR3 region has the DNA TGCGCCAGCAGCCAAGCGGGACTCCTGCGGGCGTCCCTCCACTTT. Translating it yields CASSQAGLLRASLHF.

The chain uses TRBV20-1 and TRBJ2-7; 8 bases match TRBD2. The CDR3 spans 16 residues. The V gene end was trimmed by 0 bases and the J gene end by 0 bases; junction bases not matched to a gene: 7. The germline V gene encodes CDR1 DFQATT and CDR2 SNEGSKA (reference sequence). DNA of the CDR3: TGCAGTGCTAGAGATGGGGCGGGAGGTTCCTCCTACGAGCAGTACTTC. Translated: CSARDGAGGSSYEQYF.

This clonotype came up a few times. The rearrangement links TRBV20-1 to TRBJ1-2, with D perhaps matching TRBD1 (6 bases). The CDR3 contains 14 residues. CDR1 and CDR2 (germline): DFQATT, SNEGSKA (reference sequence). V lost 7 bases to trimming and J lost 0 bases, with 15 bases between them. The CDR3 loop is CSGMGGGPNYGYTF. Here the CDR3 DNA reads TGCAGTGGTATGGGGGGGGGCCCTAACTATGGCTACACCTTC.

This clonotype appeared a few times. V is TRBV4-1 and J is TRBJ2-5; 8 bases fit TRBD1. The J segment lost 5 bases and the V segment lost 0 bases, leaving 8 bases of the junction unmatched. The CDR3 is made up of 16 amino acids. Germline CDR1 reads MGHRA; CDR2 reads YSYEKL. CDR3 DNA sequence: TGCGCCAGCAGCCAAGAAGGAACAGGGGGTGGGGAGACCCAGTACTTC. It yields the protein CASSQEGTGGGETQYF.